This T cell receptor (beta chain) was found in a study of technical replicates of blood from four donors. V was clipped by 3 bases and J by 4 bases, with 9 bases between them. The CDR3 length is 13 residues. Per germline, CDR1 MGHRA and CDR2 YSYEKL. Profiled with immunoSEQ multiplex PCR; TCRdb holds only in-frame clones, not every one. The data hold some 77,000 clones, with around 86% observed a single time. The receptor was derived from a human donor in good health. Some clones in this sample may be carry-over from other donors' samples. V gene TRBV4-1 combines with J gene TRBJ1-1; D remains ambiguous. The sample was PBMCs. The CDR3 DNA is TGCGCCAGCAGCCAGGGCCTCGTCACTGAAGCTTTCTTT. Translation gives CASSQGLVTEAFF.